This T cell receptor beta chain was recovered during a study of blood T cells in healthy people across ages (dated by TCRdb to the mid-2010s). Some background on the complete study: Template switching captured roughly one uniquely barcoded TCR beta cDNA molecule per two T cells in model experiments. The donors were split into four age groups: young (average 16 years), middle-aged (39), aged (more than 60) and long-lived (approximately 80). Two additional independent replicas of 1 million unique cDNA reads from the same blood draw were analyzed for two donors (one aged 18 to 30 and one aged 80 or older). The study measured age-related changes in TCR beta repertoire diversity using deep sequencing normalized with unique cDNA molecular identifiers. To avoid experimental bias, donors of different ages were distributed randomly across sequencing lanes. Here is what the overall study found, with its caveats: Observed TCR beta diversity per million T cells fell roughly linearly with age, and a significant reduction was already apparent by age approximately 40. Estimates of total diversity based on one million sequenced T cells were regarded as lower bounds and as underestimates. Conclusive comparison of naive and antigen-experienced compartments was prevented by the profiling of bulk unsorted PBMCs. Compared with the aged group, the long-lived group had more naive CD4+ T cells, fewer expanded clones and increased TCR diversity, suggesting age selection. There was a strong correlation between observed TCR beta diversity and the percentage of naive T cells measured by flow cytometry. Because the CMV infection status of the donors was unknown, age-related changes in expanded clonotypes may potentially have been confounded.

On this clonotype itself: The clone's antigen remains unknown. No much larger clone is present one base from it, and per-base qualities are unavailable.

The 39 donors, aged 6 to 90 years, were systemically healthy Caucasian individuals from Russia. Each donor gave ten milliliters of peripheral blood, drawn into EDTA-treated Vacutainer tubes. PBMCs were isolated by Ficoll-Paque density-gradient centrifugation, with at least 6 million obtained per sample. Trizol reagent was used to extract total RNA from PBMCs, with at least 6 micrograms per sample. For every donor, flow cytometry on a PBMC aliquot measured the percentage of naive CD45RAhigh/CD27high T cells. The library was generated by 5' RACE. A second PCR of about 6 to 12 cycles was run with a J-beta primer mix and a sample-barcoded 5' primer. A unique molecular identifier was introduced onto each TCR beta cDNA molecule by a template-switch 5' adaptor carrying 12 random nucleotides. Each sample yielded at least 3 million CDR3-containing paired-end reads. The Mint cDNA synthesis kit, primed by a TRBC-specific oligonucleotide, was used to synthesize first-strand cDNA from all RNA. All cDNA was treated with uracil-DNA glycosylase and then went through a first 18-cycle PCR with the universal primers M1SS and BC2_uni_R. The authors' analysis ran thus. For normalization, 1 million high-quality reads, each with a distinct molecular identifier, were randomly selected from each sample. Instead of being binned into consensus sequences, reads with shared molecular identifiers were discarded. MiTCR, set to a Q25 quality threshold and the strictest error-elimination algorithm, was used for CDR3 identification, clonotype clustering and error correction. A nonparametric unseen species model with Euler transformation was used to estimate lower-bound total TCR beta diversity. Using fastp at Q25 and MiXCR, TCRdb reprocessed the public reads and kept productive beta chains. Each entry merges the rows of one CDR3 protein and shows their most common DNA and genes. TCRdb's processing, not the study's, gives the V and J calls here. The sample table shows approximately 1,700,000 distinct CDR3 sequences, and roughly two fifths are seen once. Of the sample, under 25% falls within the top ten clones.

This TCR derives from a human donor in good health. Sequencing was done on a sample of blood.

Read as DNA, the sequence is TGCAGTGCTAGAGATGAGGGACACCGCCGGAACACTGAAGCTTTCTTT. The resulting protein is CSARDEGHRRNTEAFF. The rearranged segments are TRBV20-1 and TRBJ1-1, with TRBD1 as a weak D call on 6 bases. The CDR3 goes from the cysteine to the phenylalanine over 16 residues. Just the 48-base CDR3 DNA is kept, in frame starting at base 1. The germline V gene (reference sequence) provides CDR1 DFQATT and CDR2 SNEGSKA. Between the V and J ends, shortened by 0 bases and 1 base respectively, the junction contains 15 bases.